This TCR beta chain derives from a study of beta chain features in type 1 diabetes. Study observations and caveats: Among patients with Type 1 diabetes, TCRB CDR3s were moderately but significantly shorter in every one of the four CD4+ subsets.

What was sequenced were expressed TCRB transcripts, since all of the isolated RNA had been reverse transcribed. Here immunoSEQ multiplex PCR was the method, and the copy in TCRdb shows in-frame clones only, minus some. Of hundreds of thousands of clones listed, about an eighth are singletons. This CDR3 comprises 14 residues. The germline CDR1 and CDR2 sequences are SEHNR and FQNEAQ (reference sequence). Deletions cut 5 bases from V and 0 bases from J, with 10 bases between. Worth noting for this clone: Its antigen is not identified.

This chain joins TRBV7-9 and TRBJ1-1; tentatively, D is TRBD1 (6 bases). Source material: naive CD4+ T cells from blood. This clonotype originated in a man aged 18 to 35 with type 1 diabetes. The CDR3 loop reads CASSAGHLNTEAFF. CDR3 nucleotides: TGTGCCAGCAGCGCGGGACATTTGAACACTGAAGCTTTCTTT. Full variable domain (outside the CDR3, taken from reference TRBV7-9 and TRBJ1-1): DTGVSQNPRHKITKRGQNVTFRCDPISEHNRLYWYRQTLGQGPEFLTYFQNEAQLEKSRLLSDRFSAERPKGSFSTLEIQRTEQGDSAMYLCASSAGHLNTEAFFGQGTRLTVV.